This passage covers 28 T cell receptor beta chains from one sample sequenced in a study of T-cell reconstitution after alpha-beta-depleted transplantation in children. It was with unique molecular identifiers that the TCRbeta library was prepared. TCRdb reanalysed the PCR reads using MiXCR and keeps one entry per CDR3 protein. This sample carries 490,000 or so distinct CDR3 sequences, approximately 12% of them seen once, and the ten largest clones take over 5.5%. The source material was PBMCs from the stem cell graft donor, sampled from the stem cell graft. The receptors come from a human donor who donated a stem cell graft to a child with combined immunodeficiency.

Here the CDR3 reads CASSLARELNTEAFF. For the CDR3, the DNA is TGTGCCAGCAGTTTAGCGAGGGAGTTGAACACTGAAGCTTTCTTT. The chain combines TRBV12-3 or TRBV12-4 with TRBJ1-1; no clear D gene. V was shortened by 0 bases and J by 0 bases, with 8 bases between the two germline ends. The CDR3 contains 15 residues.

The genes are TRBV6-1 and TRBJ2-7, with D hard to call. Germline CDR1 reads MNHNS; CDR2 reads SASEGT. V shed 2 bases and J shed 3 bases, with 14 bases lying between them. The CDR3 is 15 amino acids. CDR3 nucleotides: TGTGCCAGCAGTGAACCGGCAGAATCGGACTACGAGCAGTACTTC. This encodes CASSEPAESDYEQYF.

The genes are TRBV7-2 and TRBJ2-1; TRBD2 matches at 11 bases. The length of the CDR3 is 18 residues. Germline loops: CDR1 SGHTA, CDR2 FQGNSA. The V gene end was trimmed by 0 bases and the J gene end by 4 bases; junction bases not matched to a gene: 8. CDR3 protein: CASSLARTRLAGYNEQFF. The CDR3 DNA reads as TGTGCCAGCAGCTTAGCGCGTACCCGACTAGCGGGGTACAATGAGCAGTTCTTC.

The chain has TRBV12-3 or TRBV12-4 and TRBJ1-3; D gene unclear. V lost 1 base and J lost 3, with 7 bases in between. This CDR3 is 14 amino acids long. CDR3 amino acids: CASSLDRGGNTIYF. The CDR3 DNA follows: TGTGCCAGCAGTTTAGACCGCGGTGGAAACACCATATATTTT.

On this clonotype itself: A read error may produce the germline difference seen at one junction end. The gene calls are TRBV3-1 and TRBJ2-5, with D uncertain. The germline V gene encodes CDR1 LGHDT and CDR2 YNNKEL (reference sequence). The CDR3 contains 18 residues. The CDR3 DNA follows: TGTGCCAGCTGCCAAGTCGGGCGTGGTGGCGGAGCACAAGAGACCCAGTACTTC. Its protein is CASCQVGRGGGAQETQYF.

The chain joins TRBV30 to TRBJ2-7; D remains unclear. Trimming took 4 bases from V and 3 from J, leaving 10 bases between them. The V gene's germline CDR1 is GTSNPN and CDR2 SVGIG (reference sequence). CDR3 length equals 12 residues. The CDR3 loop is CAWKPIGYEQYF. The CDR3 coding sequence is TGTGCCTGGAAGCCTATTGGCTACGAGCAGTACTTC.

This clonotype has just a few counts. This sequence joins TRBV11-2 and TRBJ2-3; 9 bases agree with TRBD2. This CDR3 is built from 15 residues. CDR1 SGHAT and CDR2 FQNNGV come from the germline V gene. The V gene end was trimmed by 2 bases and the J gene end by 4 bases; junction bases not matched to a gene: 4. The CDR3 sequence is CASSLRGRVPDTQYF. The CDR3, as DNA: TGTGCCAGCAGCTTACGCGGGAGGGTCCCAGATACGCAGTATTTT.

The chain links TRBV7-2 to TRBJ1-1; D unclear. This CDR3 spans 18 amino acids. Germline V gives CDR1 SGHTA, CDR2 FQGNSA. Trimming removed 0 bases from V and 3 bases from J, with 20 bases in between. The CDR3 DNA sequence: TGTGCCAGCAGCTTAGCCCTACCGGCCGCAACCCGGGACACTGAAGCTTTCTTT. This gives the protein CASSLALPAATRDTEAFF.

This clonotype was recorded at least ten times. This sequence joins TRBV4-3 and TRBJ2-5; TRBD2 matches at 9 bases. The CDR3 extends over 15 amino acids. Looked up from germline, CDR1 is LGHNA and CDR2 is YSLEER. V dropped 1 base and J dropped 5; count of bases not matched to a gene: 5. This CDR3 is CASSQGTSGRETQYF. The CDR3 DNA is TGCGCCAGCAGCCAAGGAACTAGCGGGCGGGAGACCCAGTACTTC.

This clonotype was observed a few times. This chain links TRBV30 with TRBJ2-2, with TRBD2 matching 8 bases. V trimming: 0 bases; J trimming: 1 base; junction bases outside the gene matches: 13. CDR3 length: 19 amino acids. CDR1 and CDR2 from the germline V gene are GTSNPN and SVGIG (reference sequence). Here the CDR3 reads CAWSVRRGVSRWNTGELFF. The CDR3 DNA reads TGTGCCTGGAGTGTACGGCGGGGGGTCTCACGCTGGAACACCGGGGAGCTGTTTTTT.

This chain connects TRBV6-5 to TRBJ1-2, with 7 bases lining up with TRBD1. The CDR3 has 15 residues. V lost 2 bases and J lost 4; bases outside the gene matches: 7. Germline lookup yields CDR1 MNHEY and CDR2 SVGAGI. CDR3 in DNA: TGTGCCAGCAGTTACCCGAAACAGGGGAGCTATGGCTACACCTTC. This gives the protein CASSYPKQGSYGYTF.

This clonotype turned up a few times. This sequence joins TRBV4-3 and TRBJ2-5, with a possible D match to TRBD2 (5 bases). Trimming pared 1 base from V and 3 bases from J, leaving 12 bases between. The CDR3 is 15 residues long. Germline V lookup: CDR1 LGHNA, CDR2 YSLEER. The CDR3 DNA is TGCGCCAGCAGCCAAGGGCTAGCCAGTGAAGAGACCCAGTACTTC. It codes for CASSQGLASEETQYF.

With respect to this clonotype: The junction and the germline gene differ at one end; a read error may be behind it. This chain connects TRBV12-3 or TRBV12-4 to TRBJ2-7, with D hard to call. This CDR3 has 13 residues. DNA of the CDR3: TGTGCCAGCAGCCAACGACGGCGGCCTCCCGAGACCTTC. Translated, it gives CASSQRRRPPETF.

This clonotype was seen many times. The chain combines TRBV11-2 with TRBJ2-1; D not certain. V gave up 1 base and J gave up 9 bases, with 13 bases separating them. This CDR3 has 14 amino acids. Germline lookup yields CDR1 SGHAT and CDR2 FQNNGV. The CDR3 protein is CASSLAAQKGEQFF. The CDR3 DNA follows: TGTGCCAGCAGCTTAGCCGCCCAGAAAGGTGAGCAGTTCTTC.

The table lists this clonotype with a few counts. This chain uses TRBV7-3 with TRBJ2-3; tentative D call: TRBD1 (5 bases). V was trimmed by 1 base and J by 2 bases, leaving 10 bases between them. CDR1 and CDR2 (germline): SGHTA, FQGTGA. This CDR3 is built from 15 residues. DNA of the CDR3: TGTGCCAGCAGCTTAATCTCAGGGAACACAGATACGCAGTATTTT. Translating it yields CASSLISGNTDTQYF. Full variable domain (outside the CDR3, taken from reference TRBV7-3 and TRBJ2-3): GAGVSQTPSNKVTEKGKYVELRCDPISGHTALYWYRQSLGQGPEFLIYFQGTGAADDSGLPNDRFFAVRPEGSVSTLKIQRTERGDSAVYLCASSLISGNTDTQYFGPGTRLTVL.

There are a few counts of this clonotype. The chain links TRBV9 to TRBJ2-3; no clear D. Germline loops: CDR1 SGDLS, CDR2 YYNGEE. The V end was cut by 4 bases, the J end by 6 bases, with 12 bases between. This CDR3 contains 13 residues. As DNA, the CDR3 is TGTGCCAGCAGCACAAGAAGCCCCGATACGCAGTATTTT. Amino acid sequence: CASSTRSPDTQYF.

There are a few counts of this clonotype. The V call is TRBV4-3, the J call TRBJ2-7; the match to TRBD2 covers 9 bases. V dropped 0 bases and J dropped 3; count of bases not matched to a gene: 6. Germline V gene lookup returns CDR1 LGHNA and CDR2 YSLEER. The CDR3 sequence is 16 residues long. CDR3 in amino acids: CASSQDVWTSVYEQYF. For the CDR3, the DNA is TGCGCCAGCAGCCAAGATGTTTGGACTAGCGTCTACGAGCAGTACTTC.

This clonotype showed up just a few times. The CDR3: CASSQDYRESTDTQYF. The CDR3 DNA reads as TGCGCCAGCAGCCAAGACTACCGGGAAAGCACAGATACGCAGTATTTT. This chain uses TRBV4-3 with TRBJ2-3, with a tentative D call TRBD2 (5 bases). In germline, CDR1 is LGHNA, CDR2 YSLEER. There are 16 residues in the CDR3. V was cut by 0 bases and J by 0 bases, with 10 bases left in between.

This clonotype was seen ten or more times. The chain uses TRBV20-1 and TRBJ2-1; D gene uncertain. The CDR3 totals 11 residues. V was pared by 5 bases and J by 12 bases, with 14 bases between. CDR1 and CDR2 (germline): DFQATT, SNEGSKA (reference sequence). As DNA, the CDR3 is TGCAGTGCTCTCACGTATTCTACGCAGTTCTTC. This translates into CSALTYSTQFF.

V usage is TRBV12-3 or TRBV12-4 and J usage is TRBJ2-7, with D possibly TRBD2 on 5 matching bases. V gave up 3 bases and J gave up 6 bases, with 15 bases separating them. The CDR3 covers 14 residues. In DNA form, the CDR3 reads TGTGCCAGCAGTTTTAATACTAGGGTACCCGAGCAGTACTTC. Translation gives CASSFNTRVPEQYF.

This clonotype appeared many times. The gene calls are TRBV4-3 and TRBJ2-7, with D tentatively TRBD2 (6 bases). Germline CDR1 LGHNA, CDR2 YSLEER. This CDR3 region has 16 residues. The V and J ends lost 1 base and 5 bases respectively, with 18 bases between them. The CDR3 is CASSQGMTGRGNEQYF. CDR3 DNA sequence: TGCGCCAGCAGCCAAGGCATGACTGGTCGGGGGAACGAGCAGTACTTC.

The chain carries TRBV6-1 and TRBJ2-3, with 10 bases aligning to TRBD2. V dropped 1 base and J dropped 6; count of bases not matched to a gene: 4. The CDR3 contains 15 residues. CDR1 is MNHNS and CDR2 is SASEGT in the germline V gene. The CDR3 region is CASSEVSGGADTQYF. In nucleotides, the CDR3 is TGTGCCAGCAGTGAAGTGAGCGGGGGGGCCGATACGCAGTATTTT.

This clonotype was picked up many times. The chain recombines TRBV27 with TRBJ1-1, with unresolved D. The germline V gene has CDR1 MNHEY and CDR2 SMNVEV (reference sequence). The length of the CDR3 is 13 residues. Deletions cut 5 bases from V and 0 bases from J, with 7 bases between. DNA of the CDR3: TGTGCCAGCAGTCGCACACTGAACACTGAAGCTTTCTTT. Its translation is CASSRTLNTEAFF.

The rearrangement links TRBV5-6 to TRBJ2-5, with D possibly matching TRBD2 (6 bases). This CDR3 comprises 14 residues. V lost 3 bases and J 4 bases, leaving 13 bases between the germline ends. The germline CDR1 and CDR2 sequences are SGHDT and YYEEEE. The CDR3 region has the DNA TGTGCCAGCAGCTGGGGCAACGGGGGAGAGACCCAGTACTTC. Its translation: CASSWGNGGETQYF.

A few counts support this clonotype. V and J are TRBV20-1 and TRBJ2-2; D tentatively reads TRBD1 or TRBD2 (5 bases each). Looked up from germline, CDR1 is DFQATT and CDR2 is SNEGSKA (reference sequence). V dropped 0 bases and J dropped 4 bases, with 15 bases sitting between them. The CDR3 contains 16 residues. The CDR3 is CSARDRGWGSTGELFF. For the CDR3, the DNA is TGCAGTGCTAGAGATCGAGGTTGGGGGAGCACCGGGGAGCTGTTTTTT.

This clonotype has a handful of counts. V usage is TRBV12-3 or TRBV12-4 and J usage is TRBJ2-5; D possibly corresponds to TRBD1 (5 bases). V was cut by 6 bases and J by 5 bases, with 13 bases left in between. The CDR3 spans 13 residues. CDR3 in amino acids: CASSQAGKETQYF. The CDR3 DNA follows: TGTGCCAGCAGCCAGGCAGGGAAGGAGACCCAGTACTTC.

This clonotype appeared a few times. For the CDR3, the DNA is TGCGCCAGCAGCTTGGCTACAGGGGGCGTCTACGAGCAGTACTTC. This gives the protein CASSLATGGVYEQYF. The rearrangement joins TRBV5-1 to TRBJ2-7; TRBD1 agrees at 9 bases. Germline values: CDR1 SGHRS, CDR2 YFSETQ. The CDR3 runs 15 residues. The V and J ends lost 0 bases and 3 bases, in that order; junction bases with no gene match: 4.

This chain uses TRBV2 with TRBJ1-2; 7 bases are shared with TRBD1. J was trimmed by 4 bases and V by 2 bases; bases with no gene match: 4. The CDR3 extends over 14 amino acids. Germline loops: CDR1 SNHLY, CDR2 FYNNEI. CDR3 DNA sequence: TGTGCCAGCAGTGAACGACAGGGAGGCTATGGCTACACCTTC. It specifies CASSERQGGYGYTF.